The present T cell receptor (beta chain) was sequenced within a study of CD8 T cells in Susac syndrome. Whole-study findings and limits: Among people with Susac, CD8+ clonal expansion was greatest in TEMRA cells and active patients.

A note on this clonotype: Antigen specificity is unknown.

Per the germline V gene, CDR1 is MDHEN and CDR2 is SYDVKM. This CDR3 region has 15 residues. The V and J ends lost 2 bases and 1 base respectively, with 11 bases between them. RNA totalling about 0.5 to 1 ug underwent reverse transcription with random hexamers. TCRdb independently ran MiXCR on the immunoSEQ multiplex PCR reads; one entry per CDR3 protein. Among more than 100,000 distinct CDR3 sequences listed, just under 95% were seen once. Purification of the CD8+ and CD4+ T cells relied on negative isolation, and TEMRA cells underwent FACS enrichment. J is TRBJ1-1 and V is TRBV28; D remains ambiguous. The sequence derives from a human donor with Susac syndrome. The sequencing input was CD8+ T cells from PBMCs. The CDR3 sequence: CASSLPQTGNTEAFF. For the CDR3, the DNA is TGTGCCAGCAGTTTACCCCAGACGGGGAACACTGAAGCTTTCTTT.